The clone carrying this TCR beta chain was picked up a small number of times. No antigen is known for it. The data derive from a study of cytomegalovirus exposure and HLA in healthy donors. The study's findings and limits: A list of approximately 150 TCR beta chains associated with cytomegalovirus was given. According to an earlier analysis, most TCR beta V segments yielded productive rearrangements about 90% or about 30% of the time. DRB1 had the most TCR associations and HLA-C the fewest, a later analysis found, with rates varying by HLA locus.

The PCR used 60 Vbeta and 13 Jbeta primers. Sequenced by immunoSEQ multiplex PCR; TCRdb stores in-frame clones only, minus some. The sample includes about 110,000 clones, around three quarters of them seen just once. The sequence came from a woman in her fifties or sixties in good health and CMV-seropositive. Sequencing input: PBMCs.

In DNA, the CDR3 is TGTGCCAGCAGCTACGGGACAGTTAGTGAAAAACTGTTTTTT. Protein: CASSYGTVSEKLFF. V and J are TRBV5-5 and TRBJ1-4, with 7 bases identical to TRBD1. The V gene's germline CDR1 is SGHKS and CDR2 YYEKEE (reference sequence). After removal of 3 bases from V and 7 bases from J, the junction contained 6 bases not matched to a gene. CDR3 length equals 14 residues.